The 5 T cell receptor beta chains below were found in one sample sequenced in a study of Ad26.COV2.S vaccination and SARS-CoV-2 variants. TCRdb's table, derived via immunoSEQ multiplex PCR, lists solely in-frame clones and lacks some. The repertoire holds 300,000 to 400,000 clones, with around nine tenths as singletons. As for treatment: around 19 received Ad26.COV2.S at low or high dose, single or two shots; about 5 received placebo; per-sample allocation not given. Day 63 after the first vaccine or placebo injection was the time point for sampling. Source: peripheral blood, taken in a trial of Ad26.COV2.S vaccine versus placebo. The source of these receptors is a person between 18 and 60 years old who received the Ad26.COV2.S COVID-19 vaccine or a placebo.

The gene calls are TRBV28 and TRBJ1-5; 10 nucleotides match TRBD1. V lost 1 base, J lost 1 base, and 10 bases stayed unmatched. The CDR3 totals 19 residues. Germline V lookup: CDR1 MDHEN, CDR2 SYDVKM. The CDR3 bases are TGTGCCAGCAGTTTATTTGGGGTCCGACAGGGGGCAAGCAATCAGCCCCAGCATTTT. Residues: CASSLFGVRQGASNQPQHF.

This chain links TRBV7-9 with TRBJ1-1, with D possibly matching TRBD1 (5 bases). Trimming shortened V by 5 bases and J by 2 bases, and 15 bases separated the two germline ends. Germline CDR1 SEHNR, CDR2 FQNEAQ (reference sequence). The CDR3 totals 15 residues. CDR3 DNA sequence: TGTGCCAGCAGCACCCGTTGGGGCCGCAACACTGAAGCTTTCTTT. Protein sequence: CASSTRWGRNTEAFF.

A few counts support this clone. In the same sample, other DNA sequences code for this CDR3. V usage is TRBV25-1 and J usage is TRBJ1-2; no reliable D call. The CDR3 runs 12 residues. Germline values: CDR1 MGHDK, CDR2 SYGVNS. The V end lost 3 bases, the J end lost 8 bases, and 10 bases lay between the germline ends. CDR3 in amino acids: CASSEGGSGYTF. The DNA for the CDR3 is TGTGCCAGCAGTGAGGGCGGATCAGGCTACACCTTC.

The DNA of the CDR3 is TGTGCCAGCAGCGCAGGACGGGGGTCGCCACAAGAGACCCAGTACTTC. It yields the protein CASSAGRGSPQETQYF. V and J are TRBV7-2 and TRBJ2-5; TRBD2 is a possible D gene (6 bases). The CDR3 loop spans 16 amino acids. Deletions cut 5 bases from V and 2 bases from J, with 18 bases between. The germline V gene encodes CDR1 SGHTA and CDR2 FQGNSA.

This rearrangement joins TRBV2 to TRBJ1-6; TRBD1 might be the D (6 bases). Per the germline V gene, CDR1 is SNHLY and CDR2 is FYNNEI. The length of the CDR3 is 15 residues. Trimming removed 6 bases from V and 0 bases from J, with 9 bases in between. CDR3 bases: TGTGCCAGCAGCGACAGGCGCTCCTATAATTCACCCCTCCACTTT. Amino acid sequence: CASSDRRSYNSPLHF.